This T cell receptor (beta chain) appears in the sequencing data of a study of blood T cell repertoires in COVID-19. On the study more broadly: The United States, Italy and Spain were the sources of the acute and convalescent COVID-19 samples. Sample material is recorded as cDNA or gDNA derived from T cells, B-cell-depleted T cells, or PBMCs.

In the authors' methods: Scientists estimated how many nucleated cells there were by amplifying reference gene primers. Only in-frame clones appear in the TCRdb table, and some are missing; sequencing was by immunoSEQ multiplex PCR. V, J and clone size reflect that table, while D and trimming were determined from the DNA. The sample includes about 100,000 clones, around 86% seen only once; the top ten take 2.5% to 3.5%. The clonotype was recovered from a man aged 50-60 years with active or convalescent COVID-19. The sample was peripheral blood.

CDR3 loop: CASSPDSGGFGYTF. The DNA of the CDR3 is TGTGCCAGCAGCCCGGACTCAGGGGGCTTTGGCTACACCTTC. The chain uses TRBV5-4 and TRBJ1-2; 8 bases are shared with TRBD1. The V gene end was trimmed by 4 bases and the J gene end by 7 bases; junction bases not matched to a gene: 9. Germline V gives CDR1 SGHNT, CDR2 YYREEE (reference sequence). The CDR3 contains 14 residues.